Sequencing of this T cell receptor beta chain was carried out in a study of blood T cell repertoires in COVID-19. Study-level background: Material from acute and convalescent COVID-19 was sourced from the United States, Italy and Spain. The cDNA or gDNA used as material had been derived from T cells, B-cell-depleted T cells, or PBMCs.

Sequencing used immunoSEQ multiplex PCR; TCRdb keeps in-frame clones, though not all of them. Here the sample spans about 67,000 clones, more than 75% being singletons. This clone appeared a single time. The source of this sequence is a man aged 45 to 65 with active COVID-19. The sequenced sample was peripheral blood.

CDR3 bases: TGTGCCAGCAGCCCTGGGGGGGGAGGACTTAGGCAGTTCTTC. As protein: CASSPGGGGLRQFF. The V call is TRBV5-4, the J call TRBJ2-1; 7 bases agree with TRBD2. Germline trimming cut 4 bases from V and 12 bases from J; bases unmatched to any gene: 13. The CDR3 is 14 residues long. Per the germline V gene, CDR1 is SGHNT and CDR2 is YYREEE (reference sequence).